This T cell receptor (beta chain) was captured in a study of CD8+CD57+ T cells in acquired aplastic anemia. General study findings and limits: Statistical testing detected no significant gap in CD8+ Simpson's diversity between patients and controls. Approximately 27 CD8+ CDR3 sequences occurred in both the patients and the controls.

Patients sequenced had flow cytometry evidence of CD8+CD57+ cell expansion. Only one count was recorded for this clonotype. Its antigen is not identified. Investigators profiled TCR beta VDJ and CDR3 from genomic DNA template. TCRdb re-derived calls from the reads in MiXCR, one entry per CDR3 protein. The sample includes 180,000 or so distinct CDR3 sequences, under 50% of them seen just once. Between the trimmed V and J ends, which lost 1 base and 5 bases, there was a span of 15 bases. The CDR3 consists of 16 residues. CDR1 SGHAT and CDR2 FQDESV come from the germline V gene (reference sequence). The sequence derives from a human donor with aplastic anemia. The gene calls are TRBV11-1 and TRBJ2-1; the D is unclear. Sequenced: sorted CD4+, CD8+, or CD8+CD57+ T cells (not recorded which) from PBMCs. CDR3 sequence reads: CASSLGSLTGDNEQFF. CDR3 nucleotide sequence: TGTGCCAGCAGCTTAGGTTCATTGACGGGCGACAATGAGCAGTTCTTC. The entire variable domain, with the rest obtained from reference TRBV11-1 and TRBJ2-1, is as follows: EAEVAQSPRYKITEKSQAVAFWCDPISGHATLYWYRQILGQGPELLVQFQDESVVDDSQLPKDRFSAERLKGVDSTLKIQPAELGDSAMYLCASSLGSLTGDNEQFFGPGTRLTVL.